The present TCR beta chain was sequenced within a study of T cells after yellow fever vaccination. TCRdb independently ran MiXCR on the 5' RACE reads; one entry per CDR3 protein. In the table there are about 320,000 distinct CDR3 sequences, approximately 4.3% of which are singletons. This clonotype showed up many times. CDR3 length: 13 amino acids. After removal of 1 base from V and 10 bases from J, the junction contained 2 bases not matched to a gene. CDR1 and CDR2 (germline): KGHDR, SFDVKD. The sequence was obtained from a man aged 18 to 35 who received the YFV17D yellow fever vaccine. The chain uses TRBV24-1 and TRBJ2-3; 9 positions agree with TRBD1. Sequencing used PBMCs, obtained 15 days after the yellow fever booster vaccination. CDR3 DNA: TGTGCCACCAGTGATTTAACAGGGGGCGCGCAGTATTTT. This translates into CATSDLTGGAQYF.